The text below deals with one T cell receptor (beta chain). The data belong to a study of blood T cell repertoires in COVID-19. Study-level background: T cells, B-cell-depleted T cells, or PBMCs provided the cDNA or gDNA that served as material.

The study drew participants aged roughly 18 to 89 years from 24 US areas. Authors' analysis steps: Researchers report that nucleated cell counts were estimated from reference gene primer amplification. Assay: immunoSEQ multiplex PCR; the TCRdb copy retains only in-frame clones and omits some. Clonal size and the V and J genes are those of that table, whereas D and trimming came from the DNA. The data show under 300,000 clones, roughly nine tenths seen once. This TCR was sampled from a woman aged 25 to 39 with acute COVID-19. Sequencing was done on a sample of PBMCs or T cells enriched from blood (not recorded which).

The CDR3 coding sequence is TGTGCCAGCAGGACAGGGCACACCGGGGAGCTGTTTTTT. It codes for CASRTGHTGELFF. The chain has TRBV2 and TRBJ2-2, with 7 bases fitting TRBD1. CDR3 length: 13 residues. V lost 6 bases and J lost 3; bases outside the gene matches: 1. Looked up from germline, CDR1 is SNHLY and CDR2 is FYNNEI.